The 13 T cell receptor beta chains below were found in one sample sequenced in a study of T cells in women clearing cervical HPV infection. Profiled with immunoSEQ multiplex PCR; TCRdb holds only in-frame clones, not every one. The clone table shows about 35,000 clones, with the ten largest holding over 1.5%. Sequenced material: blood buffy coat. These receptors came from a woman between 18 and 70 years old with a cervical HPV16 infection that either progressed to CIN3+ or cleared (not recorded which).

On this clone itself: The read stops 3 residues short of the end of the CDR3; the missing end is completed from the germline J gene. The V and J genes are TRBV6-1 and TRBJ2-7, with a tentative D call TRBD1 (5 bases). CDR1 is MNHNS and CDR2 is SASEGT in the germline V gene. The CDR3 has 13 residues. Trimming pared 5 bases from V and 4 bases from J, leaving 12 bases between. CDR3: CASSKETDYEQYF. The CDR3 bases that were read are TGTGCCAGCAGTAAAGAGACAGATTACGAG.

Comment on this clone: The CDR3 end is not reached by the read, which stops 3 residues before it; the germline J gene fills it in. The J gene is TRBJ1-2, the V gene TRBV29-1, with D perhaps matching TRBD1 (6 bases). The V gene lost 5 bases and the J gene lost 7 bases, with 14 bases spanning the gap. In germline, CDR1 is SQVTM, CDR2 ANQGSEA. The CDR3 contains 12 residues. The CDR3 is CSVRGASSGYTF. CDR3 DNA, as far as it was read: TGCAGCGTTCGGGGGGCGAGTAGTGGC.

Points on this clone: Coverage ceases 3 residues before the CDR3 finishes, and the germline J gene fills in the end. The J gene is TRBJ1-2, the V gene TRBV7-9, with unresolved D. The CDR3 runs to 12 residues. Germline V lookup: CDR1 SEHNR, CDR2 FQNEAQ (reference sequence). The chain's CDR3 is CASSLSVNTYTF. The CDR3 DNA, read in part, is TGTGCCAGCAGCTTATCAGTCAATACC.

Remarks on this clone: The read halts 3 residues ahead of the CDR3 end, with the missing end drawn from the germline J gene. The chain couples TRBV6-1 to TRBJ1-2; D is undetermined. The ends were cut back, 4 bases at V and 5 bases at J, with 11 bases in the middle. Per the germline V gene, CDR1 is MNHNS and CDR2 is SASEGT. The CDR3 has 13 amino acids. The CDR3 spells CASSGQEHYGYTF. The CDR3 bases that were read are TGTGCCAGCAGTGGGCAGGAACATTATGGC.

Remarks on this clone: The read falls 3 residues short of the CDR3 end, and the missing part is taken from the germline J gene. The rearrangement joins TRBV5-1 to TRBJ2-2, with 9 bases fitting TRBD2. The CDR3 has 14 residues. With V trimmed by 7 bases and J by 2 bases, 3 bases remained unmatched. CDR1 and CDR2 (germline): SGHRS, YFSETQ. This CDR3 reads CASGSGGNTGELFF. The CDR3 bases that were read are TGCGCCAGCGGTAGCGGGGGAAACACCGGGGAG.

Turning to this clone: Read coverage stops 3 residues before the CDR3 terminus; the germline J gene supplies the remainder. The genes are TRBV20-1 and TRBJ2-3, with 10 nucleotides matching TRBD2. The CDR3 has 16 amino acids. With V trimmed by 1 base and J by 5 bases, 9 bases remained unmatched. The germline CDR1 and CDR2 sequences are DFQATT and SNEGSKA (reference sequence). The CDR3 bases that were read are TGCAGTGCTAGAGGCCTTGGGCTAGCGGGAGAAGATACG. Residues: CSARGLGLAGEDT. The whole CDR3 is CSARGLGLAGEDTQYF.

Comments on this clone: The read comes to an end 3 residues before the CDR3 does, leaving the germline J gene to fill in the end. The genes are TRBV5-6 and TRBJ2-7; 10 nucleotides agree with TRBD1. The CDR3 totals 14 residues. In germline, CDR1 is SGHDT, CDR2 YYEEEE. V shed 4 bases and J 3 bases; nucleotides not matched to a gene: 4. CDR3 sequence reads: CASSRGQGGYEQYF. The sequenced CDR3 bases are TGTGCCAGCAGCCGAGGACAGGGGGGCTACGAG. The variable domain in full, with the rest retrieved from reference TRBV5-6 and TRBJ2-7, is DAGVTQSPTHLIKTRGQQVTLRCSPKSGHDTVSWYQQALGQGPQFIFQYYEEEERQRGNFPDRFSGHQFPNYSSELNVNALLLGDSALYLCASSRGQGGYEQYFGPGTRLTVT.

In the case of this clone: From the germline J gene comes the end of the CDR3, since the read stops 3 residues before it. This chain uses TRBV6-4 with TRBJ1-1; weak D call: TRBD1 (5 bases). This CDR3 is built from 13 residues. V lost 6 bases and J 2 bases, leaving 10 bases between the germline ends. CDR1 and CDR2 from the germline V gene are MRHNA and SNTAGT. CDR3 amino acids: CASSETENTEAFF. The sequenced part of the CDR3 DNA is TGTGCCAGCAGCGAGACAGAAAACACTGAA.

Points on this clone: With the read ending 3 residues before the CDR3 end, the germline J gene is used to fill in that end. The rearrangement uses TRBV5-1 and TRBJ2-7; 10 nucleotides match TRBD1. CDR1 and CDR2 (germline): SGHRS, YFSETQ. This CDR3 contains 14 residues. The trim removed 3 bases at V and 6 bases at J, leaving 6 bases unmatched. Incomplete CDR3 DNA: TGCGCCAGCAGCTCCGGGACAGGGGAGGGCGAG. Protein product: CASSSGTGEGE. The CDR3 in full is CASSSGTGEGEQYF.

A remark on this clone: The read ends 3 residues early relative to the CDR3; the germline J gene fills the gap. V usage is TRBV7-2 and J usage is TRBJ1-4; TRBD1 matches at 7 bases. V shed 3 bases and J 4 bases; nucleotides not matched to a gene: 5. In germline, CDR1 is SGHTA, CDR2 FQGNSA. The CDR3 is 15 residues long. CDR3 DNA, as far as it was read: TGTGCCAGCAGCTTGAAGACAGGGCTTAATGAAAAA. Translating gives CASSLKTGLNEK. The CDR3 in its entirety is CASSLKTGLNEKLFF. Full variable domain (rest looked up from reference TRBV7-2 and TRBJ1-4): GAGVSQSPSNKVTEKGKDVELRCDPISGHTALYWYRQSLGQGLEFLIYFQGNSAPDKSGLPSDRFSAERTGGSVSTLTIQRTQQEDSAVYLCASSLKTGLNEKLFFGSGTQLSVL.

Concerning this clone: The read is 3 residues too short to cover the CDR3 end, so that end is filled in from the germline J gene. V and J are TRBV2 and TRBJ2-7, with unresolved D. The CDR3 extends over 11 amino acids. Trimming left V 6 bases short and J 3 bases short, with 6 bases between. Germline V CDR1 and CDR2: SNHLY, FYNNEI. Here the CDR3 reads CASRFIYEQYF. CDR3 bases read: TGTGCCAGCAGATTTATCTACGAG.

As for this clone: The CDR3 goes on 3 residues after the read ends, and that part is filled in from the germline J gene. This sequence joins TRBV3-1 (or the pseudogene TRBV3-2) and TRBJ2-7; 9 bases are a match to TRBD1. Germline V lookup: CDR1 LGHDT, CDR2 YNNKEL (reference sequence). V lost 3 bases, J lost 1 base, and 7 bases stayed unmatched. The CDR3 has 16 amino acids. CDR3 residues: CASSHYRGRFSYEQYF. The DNA read from the CDR3 is TGTGCCAGCAGCCACTACAGGGGGCGATTTTCCTACGAG.

As concerns this clone: Read sequence stops 3 residues before the CDR3 end, and the germline J gene provides the missing end. This chain joins TRBV14 and TRBJ2-2; TRBD2 aligns across 14 bases. Germline V gives CDR1 SGHDN, CDR2 FVKESK. Losses at the gene ends were 1 base for V and 8 bases for J; bases not matched to a gene: 15. CDR3 length: 20 residues. The CDR3 bases that were read are TGTGCCAGCAGCCAAGTTCGCCGCGCAGGACTAGCGGGGGGTACGGGGGAG. Translating gives CASSQVRRAGLAGGTGE. The entire CDR3 sequence reads CASSQVRRAGLAGGTGELFF.